A single T cell receptor (beta chain) is shown here with its context. The target antigen is unknown. This sample is drawn from a study of T cells in localized non-small cell lung cancer. Study observations and caveats: There was higher T cell clonality in uninvolved adjacent lung than in tumor, and it was highest there. Sequencing involved a lone tumor region, leaving heterogeneity possible. Detection in adjacent lung was observed for a median around 50 of the top 100 tumor clones.

Using immunoSEQ multiplex PCR, the repertoire was profiled, and TCRdb retains in-frame clones only, with some absent. The data contain about 59,000 clones, approximately 93% of them singletons. The starting material was peripheral blood, obtained before any cancer treatment. The clonotype originates from a man aged 35-75 years with stage I lung adenocarcinoma.

The CDR3 is CAILFTGYNEQFF. The DNA for the CDR3 is TGCGCCATCCTTTTCACAGGGTACAATGAGCAGTTCTTC. This chain uses TRBV10-2 with TRBJ2-1; D may be TRBD1 (6 bases). Germline values: CDR1 WSHSY, CDR2 SAAADI. Trimming left V 10 bases short and J 4 bases short, with 14 bases between. This CDR3 region has 13 residues.